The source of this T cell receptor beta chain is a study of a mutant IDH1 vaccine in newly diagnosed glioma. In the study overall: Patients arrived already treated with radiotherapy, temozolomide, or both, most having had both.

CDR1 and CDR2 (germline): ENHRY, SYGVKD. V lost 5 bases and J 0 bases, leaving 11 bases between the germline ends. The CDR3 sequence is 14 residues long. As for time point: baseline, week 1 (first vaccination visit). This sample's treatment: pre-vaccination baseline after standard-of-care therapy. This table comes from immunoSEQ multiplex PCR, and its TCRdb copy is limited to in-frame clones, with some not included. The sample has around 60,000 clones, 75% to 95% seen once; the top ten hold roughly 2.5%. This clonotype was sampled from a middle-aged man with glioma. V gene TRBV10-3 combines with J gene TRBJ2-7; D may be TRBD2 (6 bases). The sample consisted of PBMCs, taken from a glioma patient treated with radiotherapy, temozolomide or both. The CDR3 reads CAISYGGSSYEQYF. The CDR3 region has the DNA TGTGCCATCAGTTACGGGGGTAGCTCCTACGAGCAGTACTTC.